The 14 T cell receptor beta chains below come from one sample, sequenced in a study of T cell responses to AZD1222 COVID-19 vaccine. The method was immunoSEQ multiplex PCR; TCRdb's version includes in-frame clones alone and lacks a portion of them. The repertoire holds about 120,000 clones, with 70% to 90% as singletons. Sequenced here: peripheral blood, sampled on day 0 of AZD1222 vaccination. These TCRs come from an adult in good health.

With respect to this clone: The same CDR3 can be traced to other DNA sequences in this sample. The CDR3 DNA reads as TGTGCCAGCAGTCTCAGGCAGAACACTGAAGCTTTCTTT. Amino acid sequence: CASSLRQNTEAFF. The V call is TRBV12-3 or TRBV12-4, the J call TRBJ1-1, with D hard to call. Trimming took 5 bases from V and 1 from J, leaving 8 bases between them. The CDR3 consists of 13 residues.

The chain joins TRBV6-5 to TRBJ2-3; TRBD2 is a possible D gene (5 bases). This CDR3 region has 12 residues. The V end lost 5 bases, the J end lost 11 bases, and 14 bases lay between the germline ends. The V gene's germline CDR1 is MNHEY and CDR2 SVGAGI. CDR3 residues: CASSLDLGVQYF. The DNA of the CDR3 is TGTGCCAGCAGTCTGGACTTAGGAGTGCAGTATTTT.

The rearrangement joins TRBV19 to TRBJ2-5, with 11 bases that match TRBD1. Germline CDR1 and CDR2: LNHDA and SQIVND (reference sequence). The CDR3 has 15 residues. The junction had 4 bases not matched to a gene; V was cut back by 3 bases and J by 4 bases. This CDR3 reads CASSMGQGVGETQYF. The CDR3 region has the DNA TGTGCCAGTAGTATGGGACAGGGGGTCGGAGAGACCCAGTACTTC.

The rearrangement joins TRBV19 to TRBJ1-4, with D maybe TRBD1 (5 bases). Germline values: CDR1 LNHDA, CDR2 SQIVND (reference sequence). The CDR3 contains 14 residues. Trimming removed 7 bases from V and 7 bases from J, with 16 bases in between. The CDR3 protein is CASTISGSPEKLFF. The CDR3 DNA reads as TGTGCCAGTACCATATCAGGGTCCCCTGAAAAACTGTTTTTT. Combining the CDR3 with reference TRBV19 and TRBJ1-4 gives the whole variable domain DGGITQSPKYLFRKEGQNVTLSCEQNLNHDAMYWYRQDPGQGLRLIYYSQIVNDFQKGDIAEGYSVSREKKESFPLTVTSAQKNPTAFYLCASTISGSPEKLFFGSGTQLSVL.

The chain is built from TRBV7-8 and TRBJ1-5; D gene ambiguous. V shed 3 bases and J shed 0 bases, with 6 bases lying between them. Germline V lookup: CDR1 SGHVS, CDR2 FQNEAQ. CDR3 length equals 14 residues. The CDR3 reads CASSFGDSNQPQHF. In DNA form, the CDR3 reads TGTGCCAGCAGCTTTGGCGATAGCAATCAGCCCCAGCATTTT.

The chain employs TRBV5-4 and TRBJ1-6; D unclear. The germline V gene has CDR1 SGHNT and CDR2 YYREEE (reference sequence). The ends were cut back, 0 bases at V and 0 bases at J, with 7 bases in the middle. This CDR3 spans 16 amino acids. CDR3 in DNA: TGTGCCAGCAGCTTGGAGTTGAGCTCCTATAATTCACCCCTCCACTTT. Protein product: CASSLELSSYNSPLHF.

This chain links TRBV13 with TRBJ2-7; D remains unclear. The germline V gene has CDR1 PRHDT and CDR2 FYEKMQ (reference sequence). This CDR3 has 13 residues. The V end lost 5 bases, the J end lost 3 bases, and 11 bases lay between the germline ends. CDR3 sequence: CASSPPGFYEQYF. DNA for the CDR3: TGTGCCAGCAGCCCACCGGGCTTCTACGAGCAGTACTTC.

The chain joins TRBV6-5 to TRBJ2-7, with a weak D call TRBD1 (6 bases). The ends were cut back, 5 bases at V and 7 bases at J, with 12 bases in the middle. Germline V gene lookup returns CDR1 MNHEY and CDR2 SVGAGI. CDR3 length equals 12 residues. CDR3 region: CASSITGTEQYF. The CDR3 DNA follows: TGTGCCAGCAGTATAACCGGGACAGAGCAGTACTTC.

The V and J genes are TRBV7-9 and TRBJ1-5; 9 nucleotides align to TRBD1. CDR3 length equals 17 residues. J was trimmed by 0 bases and V by 6 bases; bases with no gene match: 9. Germline V gene data show CDR1 as SEHNR and CDR2 as FQNEAQ (reference sequence). CDR3 coding DNA: TGTGCCAGCAGTTCGGACAGGGGAGGTAGTAGCAATCAGCCCCAGCATTTT. As protein: CASSSDRGGSSNQPQHF.

A few counts support this clone. The chain recombines TRBV7-3 with TRBJ1-1; perhaps TRBD1 as D (5 bases). Per the germline V gene, CDR1 is SGHTA and CDR2 is FQGTGA. Trimming removed 5 bases at V and 1 base at J, with 11 bases between. The CDR3 has 14 residues. CDR3 sequence (DNA): TGTGCCAGCAGCATAGGGACGGAGAACACTGAAGCTTTCTTT. It is translated as CASSIGTENTEAFF.

The rearrangement uses TRBV5-1 and TRBJ1-5, with a tentative D call TRBD1 (5 bases). V shed 2 bases and J shed 0 bases, with 12 bases lying between them. The CDR3 covers 16 residues. CDR1 and CDR2 from the germline V gene are SGHRS and YFSETQ. CDR3 amino acids: CASSLGLGTSNQPQHF. The CDR3 nucleotides read TGCGCCAGCAGCTTAGGACTGGGGACTAGCAATCAGCCCCAGCATTTT.

This chain uses TRBV6-5 with TRBJ1-3; 10 bases fit TRBD1. CDR1 is MNHEY, CDR2 SVGAGI, per germline. The CDR3 is 15 residues long. With V trimmed by 2 bases and J by 2 bases, 0 bases remained unmatched. The CDR3 nucleotides read TGTGCCAGCAGTTACGGGACAGGGGCTGGAAACACCATATATTTT. This sequence encodes CASSYGTGAGNTIYF.

The rearrangement joins TRBV27 to TRBJ1-2; D not resolved. This CDR3 region has 15 residues. Trimming shortened V by 3 bases and J by 4 bases, and 15 bases separated the two germline ends. Germline V gene data show CDR1 as MNHEY and CDR2 as SMNVEV (reference sequence). The CDR3 loop reads CASSLKPEPTYGYTF. In DNA, the CDR3 is TGTGCCAGCAGTTTGAAACCAGAGCCTACCTATGGCTACACCTTC.

The V call is TRBV21-1, the J call TRBJ1-6; the table's D call TRBD1 went unverified against the DNA. TRBV21-1 is a known pseudogene. The length of the CDR3 is 14 residues. The CDR3 spells CAGTGKVYNSPLHF. Written as DNA, the CDR3 is TGTGCCGGTACAGGGAAAGTCTATAATTCACCCCTCCACTTT.